This T cell receptor beta chain was recovered during a study of vaccination and CD4 T cells after COVID-19. Regarding this clonotype: Its antigen is undetermined.

Cultured CD4+ T-cell DNA underwent Oncomine TCR Beta short-read sequencing. DNA came from CD4+ T cells after culture. One entry per CDR3 protein results from TCRdb running MiXCR on the PCR reads. The sample carries several thousand distinct CDR3 sequences, over 30% recorded once. Described treatment: approximately 10-day PBMC culture with coronavirus spike peptide pools or control peptides (ViraFEST assay). It was before the COVID-19 pandemic (2011-2018) that the unexposed donor's CD4+ T cells were collected. Wells contained 2 million or so PBMCs each, and these were cultured with around 10 IU/ml IL-2 and around 10 ug/ml peptide pools. At both days 3 and 7, half the medium was replaced with fresh IL-2 medium. Investigators isolated CD4+ T cells by negative selection after about 11 days of culture. Four cold-coronavirus spikes and SARS-CoV-2 S/N were the probes applied, cells permitting, to CD4+ T cells from unexposed donors.

Per germline, CDR1 DFQATT and CDR2 SNEGSKA (reference sequence). The CDR3 covers 14 residues. V lost 6 bases, J lost 5 bases, and 17 bases lay in between. This chain connects TRBV20-1 to TRBJ2-1; D call uncertain. Sequencing was performed on CD4+ T cells from blood, cultured in vitro. The sequence came from a human donor in good health. DNA for the CDR3: TGCAGTGCCCCGCGGAGAAATAACGACAATGAGCAGTTCTTC. It translates to CSAPRRNNDNEQFF.